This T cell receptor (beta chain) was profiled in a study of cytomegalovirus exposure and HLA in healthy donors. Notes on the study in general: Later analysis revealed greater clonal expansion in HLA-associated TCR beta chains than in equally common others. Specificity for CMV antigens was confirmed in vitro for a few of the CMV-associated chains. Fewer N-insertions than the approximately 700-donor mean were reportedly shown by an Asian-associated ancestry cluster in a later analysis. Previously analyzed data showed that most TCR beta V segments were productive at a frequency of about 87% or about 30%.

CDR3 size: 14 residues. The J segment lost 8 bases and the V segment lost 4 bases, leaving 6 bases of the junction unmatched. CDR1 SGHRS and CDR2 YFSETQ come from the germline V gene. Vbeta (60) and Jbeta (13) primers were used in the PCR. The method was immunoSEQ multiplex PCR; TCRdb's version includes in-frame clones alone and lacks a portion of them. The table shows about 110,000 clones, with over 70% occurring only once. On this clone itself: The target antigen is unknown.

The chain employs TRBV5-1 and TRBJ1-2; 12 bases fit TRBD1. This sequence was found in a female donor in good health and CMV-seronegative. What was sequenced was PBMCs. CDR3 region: CASSAGQGAWGYTF. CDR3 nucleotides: TGCGCCAGCAGCGCGGGACAGGGGGCGTGGGGCTACACCTTC.